The present T cell receptor (beta chain) was sequenced within a study of CD8 T cells in Susac syndrome. A quantity of about 0.5 to 1 ug RNA underwent reverse transcription using random hexamers. Across 54 Vbeta and 13 Jbeta, immunoSEQ multiplex PCR amplified TCR beta CDR3. From the immunoSEQ multiplex PCR reads, TCRdb called clonotypes with MiXCR, one entry per CDR3 protein. The sample has about 140,000 distinct CDR3 sequences, 94% seen once. In blood CD8+ and CD4+ T cells, TCR beta underwent sequencing. Healthy donors constituted the control group, matched for age and sex. It was negative isolation that provided the CD8+ and CD4+ T cells, whereas TEMRA cells were enriched by FACS. This CDR3 has 18 residues. Germline assignment: CDR1 KGHSH and CDR2 LQKENI. V lost 3 bases and J lost 0; bases outside the gene matches: 11.

This TCR derives from a human donor in good health. The V call is TRBV18, the J call TRBJ2-1; 7 bases map to TRBD2. What was sequenced was CD8+ T cells from PBMCs. In DNA form, the CDR3 reads TGTGCCAGCTCACCGCCGGGGGACGCGGGAGCCTCCTACAATGAGCAGTTCTTC. Protein product: CASSPPGDAGASYNEQFF.